These 17 T cell receptor beta chains came from one sample sequenced in a study of blood T cells in healthy people across ages. Sample-barcoded 5' priming and a J-beta primer mix drove a second PCR of about 6 to 11 cycles. In TCRdb, the 5' RACE reads were re-called with MiXCR into one record per CDR3 protein. Altogether some 930,000 distinct CDR3 sequences are present, about 28% being singletons, with the ten largest covering 9.5% to 13%. The sample was also reused in another study, on T cells of mothers and their children.

Sequencing was done on a sample of blood. These TCRs come from a middle-aged woman in good health.

The chain carries TRBV29-1 and TRBJ2-1; 7 nucleotides agree with TRBD2. The germline CDR1 and CDR2 sequences are SQVTM and ANQGSEA. This CDR3 is 16 amino acids long. The V gene end was trimmed by 4 bases and the J gene end by 4 bases; junction bases not matched to a gene: 13. CDR3 nucleotides: TGCAGCGTTGTTAGCTCCCTAGCGGAACTTTACAATGAGCAGTTCTTC. Its protein product is CSVVSSLAELYNEQFF.

The rearrangement links TRBV6-5 to TRBJ1-1, with 9 bases identical to TRBD1. In germline, CDR1 is MNHEY, CDR2 SVGAGI. Trimming at V came to 6 bases and at J to 2 bases, leaving 4 bases not matched to a gene. The CDR3 consists of 14 residues. CDR3 DNA sequence: TGTGCCAGCAGGTGGGGACAGGGCAACACTGAAGCTTTCTTT. Its protein is CASRWGQGNTEAFF.

This clonotype was counted at least ten times. The rearrangement links TRBV7-6 to TRBJ2-1; D possibly corresponds to TRBD2 (5 bases). The germline V gene has CDR1 SGHVS and CDR2 FNYEAQ. Trimming cost V 1 base and J 2 bases, with 15 bases left between them. The CDR3 runs to 17 residues. CDR3 nucleotides: TGTGCCAGCAGCTTAGAAGGTGCCGGGAAGCCCTACAATGAGCAGTTCTTC. Residues: CASSLEGAGKPYNEQFF. Looking up the rest from reference TRBV7-6 and TRBJ2-1 gives the full variable domain: GAGVSQSPRYKVTKRGQDVALRCDPISGHVSLYWYRQALGQGPEFLTYFNYEAQQDKSGLPNDRFSAERPEGSISTLTIQRTEQRDSAMYRCASSLEGAGKPYNEQFFGPGTRLTVL.

This clonotype was detected a few times. The J gene is TRBJ2-7, the V gene TRBV24-1; D is possibly TRBD1 (5 bases). The DNA end is a closer match to TRBJ2-5, so the J assignment may be wrong. Per the germline V gene, CDR1 is KGHDR and CDR2 is SFDVKD. The CDR3 covers 15 residues. In nucleotides, the CDR3 is TGTGCCACCAGTGATTCTATGACAGTCCAAGAGACCCAGTACTTC. It yields the protein CATSDSMTVQETQYF.

The V call is TRBV2, the J call TRBJ1-4; D is perhaps TRBD1 (5 bases). V shed 7 bases and J shed 10 bases, with 16 bases lying between them. Per germline, CDR1 SNHLY and CDR2 FYNNEI. This CDR3 contains 13 residues. CDR3 region: CASKSGTERKLFF. CDR3 sequence (DNA): TGTGCCAGCAAGTCCGGGACGGAGAGAAAACTGTTTTTT.

This chain joins TRBV7-2 and TRBJ2-7; D might be TRBD2 (7 bases). The CDR3 totals 15 residues. CDR1 is SGHTA and CDR2 is FQGNSA in the germline V gene. The germline V and J ends were trimmed by 4 bases and 3 bases, with 16 bases remaining between them. The DNA of the CDR3 is TGTGCCAGCAGCTCTAGGGGGGGCGGGTTCTACGAGCAGTACTTC. It yields the protein CASSSRGGGFYEQYF.

The J gene is TRBJ1-6, the V gene TRBV7-3; D gene unclear. The ends were cut back, 3 bases at V and 4 bases at J, with 13 bases in the middle. CDR1 and CDR2 from the germline V gene are SGHTA and FQGTGA. The CDR3 is made up of 16 amino acids. CDR3 nucleotides: TGTGCCAGCAGCTTCTCCCCTCAGTCTTATAATTCACCCCTCCACTTT. Translated, it gives CASSFSPQSYNSPLHF.

V gene TRBV2 combines with J gene TRBJ2-7; tentative D call: TRBD1 (6 bases). V was trimmed by 6 bases and J by 1 base, leaving 19 bases between them. There are 16 residues in the CDR3. CDR1 is SNHLY, CDR2 FYNNEI, per germline. In nucleotides, the CDR3 is TGTGCCAGCAGCAGGGGATCAGGGTTGGCTTCCTACGAGCAGTACTTC. Amino acids: CASSRGSGLASYEQYF.

The genes are TRBV7-8 and TRBJ1-4, with D maybe TRBD1 (6 bases). The CDR3 contains 15 residues. The germline CDR1 and CDR2 sequences are SGHVS and FQNEAQ. The ends were cut back, 7 bases at V and 8 bases at J, with 20 bases in the middle. The CDR3 here is CASTSGPGAGEKLFF. For the CDR3, the DNA is TGTGCCAGCACTAGCGGCCCAGGGGCAGGAGAAAAACTGTTTTTT.

This clonotype was seen a few times. The chain employs TRBV20-1 and TRBJ1-5; 7 bases fit TRBD1. There are 12 residues in the CDR3. CDR1 and CDR2 from the germline V gene are DFQATT and SNEGSKA (reference sequence). V shed 7 bases, J shed 6 bases, and the junction held 6 bases outside the gene matches. DNA of the CDR3: TGCAGTGTTAAAGGGGGCGTTCAGCCCCAGCATTTT. Amino acid sequence: CSVKGGVQPQHF.

Of note for this clonotype: Since a much larger clone is just one base distant, this may be a read error. The chain couples TRBV7-2 to TRBJ2-7, with 9 bases lining up with TRBD1. The CDR3 loop spans 17 amino acids. Germline CDR1 is SGHTA and CDR2 is FQGNSA. The CDR3 DNA is TGTGCCCGCAGCTTAGGGGGGACAGGGTCGGTTTTGTACGAGCAGTACTTC. This encodes CARSLGGTGSVLYEQYF.

This clonotype was found a few times. The gene calls are TRBV20-1 and TRBJ1-5; the D gene is possibly TRBD1 (5 bases). This CDR3 is 13 amino acids long. Germline values: CDR1 DFQATT, CDR2 SNEGSKA (reference sequence). Trimming shortened V by 7 bases and J by 4 bases, and 14 bases separated the two germline ends. CDR3 coding DNA: TGCAGTGGCCACGGGACGGGAAATCAGCCCCAGCATTTT. This sequence encodes CSGHGTGNQPQHF.

This rearrangement joins TRBV7-9 to TRBJ1-4, with TRBD1 as a possible D gene (6 bases). Germline V lookup: CDR1 SEHNR, CDR2 FQNEAQ (reference sequence). The CDR3 runs 14 residues. Trimming removed 8 bases at V and 8 bases at J, with 18 bases between. The CDR3 sequence is CASATQGSREKLFF. The DNA for the CDR3 is TGTGCCAGCGCGACCCAGGGGAGTCGGGAAAAACTGTTTTTT.

This clonotype was counted between two and nine times. The chain employs TRBV15 and TRBJ2-1, with D tentatively TRBD1 (5 bases). The V and J ends lost 0 bases and 8 bases respectively, with 14 bases between them. The germline gives CDR1 LNHNV, CDR2 YYDKDF (reference sequence). The CDR3 has 15 residues. CDR3 residues: CATSRDESGFDEQFF. CDR3 bases: TGTGCCACCAGCAGAGATGAGTCAGGGTTCGATGAGCAGTTCTTC. Together with reference TRBV15 and TRBJ2-1, the CDR3 gives the full variable domain: DAMVIQNPRYQVTQFGKPVTLSCSQTLNHNVMYWYQQKSSQAPKLLFHYYDKDFNNEADTPDNFQSRRPNTSFCFLDIRSPGLGDTAMYLCATSRDESGFDEQFFGPGTRLTVL.

The chain combines TRBV7-9 with TRBJ2-4; a possible D gene is TRBD1 (6 bases). CDR3 length: 14 residues. V was clipped by 2 bases and J by 13 bases, with 18 bases between them. CDR1 is SEHNR and CDR2 is FQNEAQ in the germline V gene (reference sequence). The CDR3 is CASSLRPGDNEQYF. CDR3 DNA: TGTGCCAGCAGCTTACGGCCAGGGGACAATGAGCAGTACTTC.

This clonotype has a handful of counts. The chain links TRBV29-1 to TRBJ1-1, with no clear D. This CDR3 has 11 amino acids. Trimming removed 6 bases at V and 6 bases at J, with 11 bases between. CDR1 is SQVTM, CDR2 ANQGSEA, per germline. The CDR3 loop is CSVVEFSEAFF. In DNA, the CDR3 is TGCAGCGTCGTTGAATTCTCTGAAGCTTTCTTT.

The table lists this clonotype with many counts. The V gene is TRBV28, the J gene TRBJ1-2, with TRBD1 identical over 8 bases. From germline, CDR1 is MDHEN and CDR2 SYDVKM. J was trimmed by 3 bases and V by 3 bases; bases with no gene match: 6. CDR3 length: 15 residues. CDR3 sequence: CASSFLATGDYGYTF. The CDR3, as DNA: TGTGCCAGCAGTTTCTTAGCGACAGGGGACTATGGCTACACCTTC.